These 22 T cell receptor beta chains were all obtained from the same sample, sequenced in a study of T cell responses to AZD1222 COVID-19 vaccine. Sequenced by immunoSEQ multiplex PCR; TCRdb stores in-frame clones only, minus some. The repertoire holds roughly 150,000 clones, under 95% seen once, with approximately 4.7% in the top ten. The sequencing used peripheral blood, collected on day 0 of AZD1222 vaccination. The receptors shown here come from an adult in good health.

The chain links TRBV5-1 to TRBJ2-6; the D gene is possibly TRBD2 (6 bases). V lost 0 bases and J lost 1, with 8 bases in between. The length of the CDR3 is 16 residues. Germline CDR1 is SGHRS and CDR2 is YFSETQ. In DNA, the CDR3 is TGCGCCAGCAGCTTGGAGGCGGGGTCTGGGGCCAACGTCCTGACTTTC. Translating gives CASSLEAGSGANVLTF. The full variable domain, with the rest looked up from reference TRBV5-1 and TRBJ2-6, is KAGVTQTPRYLIKTRGQQVTLSCSPISGHRSVSWYQQTPGQGLQFLFEYFSETQRNKGNFPGRFSGRQFSNSRSEMNVSTLELGDSALYLCASSLEAGSGANVLTFGAGSRLTVL.

The J gene is TRBJ2-2, the V gene TRBV11-2; 12 nucleotides align to TRBD2. V lost 5 bases and J lost 5; bases outside the gene matches: 3. Germline V lookup: CDR1 SGHAT, CDR2 FQNNGV. The CDR3 contains 15 residues. The CDR3 region has the DNA TGTGCCAGCAGCATAGGGACTAGCGGGACCGGGGAGCTGTTTTTT. Translated: CASSIGTSGTGELFF.

This clone has a handful of counts. CDR3 in amino acids: CASSPQGEGEQFF. The CDR3 nucleotides are TGTGCCAGCTCACCGCAGGGGGAGGGTGAGCAGTTCTTC. The chain links TRBV18 to TRBJ2-1; TRBD1 or TRBD2 may be the D gene (7 bases each). Per the germline V gene, CDR1 is KGHSH and CDR2 is LQKENI. The CDR3 totals 13 residues. The germline V and J ends were trimmed by 3 bases and 9 bases, with 12 bases remaining between them.

The rearrangement joins TRBV27 to TRBJ2-7; TRBD2 is a possible D gene (6 bases). V was trimmed by 4 bases and J by 3 bases, leaving 10 bases between them. Germline V gives CDR1 MNHEY, CDR2 SMNVEV (reference sequence). This CDR3 has 13 residues. CDR3 amino acids: CASSSPTSYEQYF. The CDR3 coding sequence is TGTGCCAGCAGTTCCCCGACTAGCTACGAGCAGTACTTC.

This rearrangement joins TRBV12-5 to TRBJ2-1; the match to TRBD2 covers 8 bases. J gave up 13 bases and V 7 bases, and 12 bases lay outside the gene matches. This CDR3 contains 13 residues. Germline V gives CDR1 LGHNT, CDR2 FRNRAP. The CDR3 here is CASAEGLVPFQFF. CDR3 DNA sequence: TGTGCTAGTGCCGAGGGACTAGTCCCGTTCCAGTTCTTC. Filled out from reference TRBV12-5 and TRBJ2-1, the complete variable domain reads DARVTQTPRHKVTEMGQEVTMRCQPILGHNTVFWYRQTMMQGLELLAYFRNRAPLDDSGMPKDRFSAEMPDATLATLKIQPSEPRDSAVYFCASAEGLVPFQFFGPGTRLTVL.

This clone appeared once. The chain couples TRBV5-1 to TRBJ2-7; 7 bases map to TRBD1. The germline gives CDR1 SGHRS, CDR2 YFSETQ. J lost 0 bases, V lost 3 bases, and 3 bases had no gene match. The CDR3 consists of 14 residues. This CDR3 is CASSSSGGSYEQYF. In DNA form, the CDR3 reads TGCGCCAGCAGCTCGTCAGGGGGCTCCTACGAGCAGTACTTC. Full variable domain (outside the CDR3, taken from reference TRBV5-1 and TRBJ2-7): KAGVTQTPRYLIKTRGQQVTLSCSPISGHRSVSWYQQTPGQGLQFLFEYFSETQRNKGNFPGRFSGRQFSNSRSEMNVSTLELGDSALYLCASSSSGGSYEQYFGPGTRLTVT.

This clone was found a few times. The chain uses TRBV7-5 and TRBJ1-6. TRBV7-5 has pseudogene status. CDR3 length: 19 amino acids. The CDR3 loop is CARRAPRGGGCSYNSPLHF. In nucleotides, the CDR3 is TGTGCCAGAAGAGCGCCCCGGGGAGGGGGCTGCTCCTATAATTCACCCCTCCACTTT.

This chain uses TRBV24-1 with TRBJ2-7; 14 bases are a match to TRBD2. Germline V gene lookup returns CDR1 KGHDR and CDR2 SFDVKD. V shed 10 bases, J shed 0 bases, and the junction held 7 bases outside the gene matches. The CDR3 contains 16 residues. Here the CDR3 DNA reads TGTGCCACTCGGACTAGCGGGAGGCCCTTCTCCTACGAGCAGTACTTC. This translates into CATRTSGRPFSYEQYF.

The chain carries TRBV20-1 and TRBJ1-4; no firm D call. Trimming left V 7 bases short and J 0 bases short, with 3 bases between. This CDR3 is 11 amino acids long. Per the germline V gene, CDR1 is DFQATT and CDR2 is SNEGSKA (reference sequence). CDR3 DNA: TGCAGTGTCGCAACTAATGAAAAACTGTTTTTT. Protein: CSVATNEKLFF.

This clone showed up just once. V is TRBV30 and J is TRBJ2-1; D unresolved. The CDR3 contains 18 residues. The germline V gene has CDR1 GTSNPN and CDR2 SVGIG (reference sequence). V dropped 1 base and J dropped 5 bases, with 24 bases sitting between them. The CDR3 loop reads CAWSEDRSLWAHHNEQFF. The CDR3 nucleotides are TGTGCCTGGAGTGAAGACCGTTCTCTCTGGGCACACCACAATGAGCAGTTCTTC.

The V call is TRBV6-2 or TRBV6-3, the J call TRBJ2-7; D is unresolved. The V gene lost 6 bases and the J gene lost 3 bases, with 12 bases spanning the gap. CDR1 is MNHEY and CDR2 is SVGEGT in the germline V gene. The CDR3 consists of 13 residues. The DNA of the CDR3 is TGTGCCAGCAGCCTTATATCGGGCTACGAGCAGTACTTC. Translation: CASSLISGYEQYF.

The rearrangement uses TRBV28 and TRBJ2-6, with 11 bases identical to TRBD2. The junction had 6 bases not matched to a gene; V was cut back by 7 bases and J by 1 base. There are 17 residues in the CDR3. Germline CDR1 reads MDHEN; CDR2 reads SYDVKM. CDR3 bases: TGTGCCAGCACCTCACTAGCGGGAGCTTCTGGGGCCAACGTCCTGACTTTC. It yields the protein CASTSLAGASGANVLTF.

The chain links TRBV5-1 to TRBJ2-3; no clear D gene. Germline V lookup: CDR1 SGHRS, CDR2 YFSETQ. The CDR3 length is 14 residues. Trimming removed 0 bases at V and 1 base at J, with 6 bases between. The CDR3 region has the DNA TGCGCCAGCAGCTTGGAGTTTGGCACAGATACGCAGTATTTT. It specifies CASSLEFGTDTQYF.

The chain carries TRBV11-3 and TRBJ1-3; D ambiguous. The CDR3 spans 15 residues. Trimming cost V 5 bases and J 0 bases, with 11 bases left between them. Germline loops: CDR1 SGHNT, CDR2 YENEEA. The CDR3 DNA sequence: TGTGCCAGCAGCGCCCGGGCGCCCTCTGGAAACACCATATATTTT. Residues: CASSARAPSGNTIYF. Using reference TRBV11-3 and TRBJ1-3 for the parts outside the CDR3, the full variable domain is EAGVVQSPRYKIIEKKQPVAFWCNPISGHNTLYWYLQNLGQGPELLIRYENEEAVDDSQLPKDRFSAERLKGVDSTLKIQPAELGDSAVYLCASSARAPSGNTIYFGEGSWLTVV.

The V gene is TRBV15, the J gene TRBJ2-7, with 10 bases fitting TRBD2. Unmatched junction bases numbered 6, after V lost 5 bases and J lost 2 bases. Germline V gene data show CDR1 as LNHNV and CDR2 as YYDKDF (reference sequence). The CDR3 runs 15 residues. CDR3 nucleotide sequence: TGTGCCACCAGCTGGCTAGCGGGAGCCACCTACGAGCAGTACTTC. Translation: CATSWLAGATYEQYF.

This rearrangement joins TRBV7-3 to TRBJ2-1; D gene ambiguous. CDR1 is SGHTA, CDR2 FQGTGA, per germline. V lost 5 bases and J 7 bases, leaving 12 bases between the germline ends. The CDR3 sequence is 13 residues long. CDR3 bases: TGTGCCAGCAGCCTGCTCGGGCCGAATGAGCAGTTCTTC. Translation gives CASSLLGPNEQFF.

This clone came up once. V usage is TRBV5-4 and J usage is TRBJ1-6; TRBD1 is a possible D gene (5 bases). The V gene lost 4 bases and the J gene lost 8 bases, with 16 bases spanning the gap. From germline, CDR1 is SGHNT and CDR2 YYREEE (reference sequence). CDR3 length equals 15 residues. The DNA for the CDR3 is TGTGCCAGCAGCAGGGACGGGACGGTCGATTCACCCCTCCACTTT. This sequence encodes CASSRDGTVDSPLHF.

The rearrangement joins TRBV10-3 to TRBJ2-5; D tentatively reads TRBD1 or TRBD2 (5 bases each). Germline V CDR1 and CDR2: ENHRY, SYGVKD. This CDR3 is 13 amino acids long. Trimming took off 8 bases at V and 5 bases at J, with 15 bases between the two ends. CDR3 bases: TGTGCCATCCGGGCTGGTGGGACGGAGACCCAGTACTTC. Translating gives CAIRAGGTETQYF.

The chain combines TRBV3-1 (or the pseudogene TRBV3-2) with TRBJ1-1; D gene uncertain. Germline lookup yields CDR1 LGHDT and CDR2 YNNKEL (reference sequence). The V end was cut by 2 bases, the J end by 1 base, with 5 bases between. The CDR3 runs 13 residues. DNA of the CDR3: TGTGCCAGCAGCCAAAAGGCGAACACTGAAGCTTTCTTT. Protein: CASSQKANTEAFF.

The V and J genes are TRBV19 and TRBJ1-2, with 9 bases matching TRBD1. The V segment lost 5 bases and the J segment 0 bases; nucleotides outside the gene matches: 7. The CDR3 is 16 residues long. Germline CDR1 LNHDA, CDR2 SQIVND (reference sequence). This CDR3 is CASSPARDRANYGYTF. DNA for the CDR3: TGTGCCAGTAGTCCTGCTAGGGACAGGGCTAACTATGGCTACACCTTC.

The rearrangement uses TRBV7-9 and TRBJ1-6; D possibly corresponds to TRBD1 (6 bases). Germline V gives CDR1 SEHNR, CDR2 FQNEAQ (reference sequence). V was cut by 5 bases and J by 9 bases, with 8 bases left in between. This CDR3 region has 12 residues. DNA of the CDR3: TGTGCCAGCAGCGTACAGGGTTCACCCCTCCACTTT. Its translation is CASSVQGSPLHF.

The chain links TRBV7-3 to TRBJ1-2, with 7 bases matching TRBD1. Germline CDR1 is SGHTA and CDR2 is FQGTGA. The ends lost 3 bases at V and 2 bases at J; junction bases unmatched: 6. The length of the CDR3 is 15 residues. The CDR3 DNA follows: TGTGCCAGCAGCTTCGACCCGACAGGGAACTATGGCTACACCTTC. This gives the protein CASSFDPTGNYGYTF.